A single sample gave rise to the 3 T cell receptor beta chains below, sequenced in a study of CD8 T cells in ankylosing spondylitis. The antigens for these receptors are not known. Findings of the study overall: What appeared characteristic of ankylosing spondylitis blood was a TCR beta motif of fewer than ten highly homologous variants.

TCRdb used MiXCR to reprocess the 5' RACE reads, holding one entry per CDR3 protein. The sample lists 700,000 to 850,000 distinct CDR3 sequences, 12% occurring once. Sample: blood, either unsorted or a sorted T cell fraction (not recorded which). The receptors were gathered from a male donor with ankylosing spondylitis.

This clonotype appeared many times. The chain couples TRBV7-8 to TRBJ2-1, with 9 positions matching TRBD2. Germline V lookup: CDR1 SGHVS, CDR2 FQNEAQ. This CDR3 is built from 16 residues. With 5 bases clipped from V and 4 bases from J, the junction kept 9 bases outside the gene matches. This chain's CDR3 is CASSPRLADFYNEQFF. The CDR3, as DNA: TGTGCCAGCAGCCCGAGACTAGCGGACTTTTACAATGAGCAGTTCTTC.

V usage is TRBV9 and J usage is TRBJ2-3; TRBD1 agrees at 8 bases. The trim removed 4 bases at V and 1 base at J, leaving 5 bases unmatched. The CDR3 contains 15 residues. In germline, CDR1 is SGDLS, CDR2 YYNGEE. The CDR3 is CASSSADRGTDTQYF. In nucleotides, the CDR3 is TGTGCCAGCAGCTCCGCGGACAGGGGCACAGATACGCAGTATTTT.

This chain connects TRBV6-6 to TRBJ2-1; D is unclear. Germline loops: CDR1 MNHNY, CDR2 SVGAGI (reference sequence). The CDR3 consists of 13 residues. With 6 bases removed from V and 3 bases from J, the gap between germline ends came to 9 bases. In DNA, the CDR3 is TGTGCCAGCAGCCCCTTCGTCTACAATGAGCAGTTCTTC. Translating it yields CASSPFVYNEQFF.